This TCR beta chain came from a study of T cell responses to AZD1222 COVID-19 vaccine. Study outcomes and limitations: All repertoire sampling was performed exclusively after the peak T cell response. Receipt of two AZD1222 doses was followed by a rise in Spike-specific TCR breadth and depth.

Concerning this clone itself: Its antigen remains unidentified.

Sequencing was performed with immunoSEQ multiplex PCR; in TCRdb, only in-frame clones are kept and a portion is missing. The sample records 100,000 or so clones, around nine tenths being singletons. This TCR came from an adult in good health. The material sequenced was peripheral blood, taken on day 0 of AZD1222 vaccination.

CDR3: CASSRAMNTEAFF. CDR3 DNA: TGTGCCAGCAGTCGCGCCATGAACACTGAAGCTTTCTTT. The chain joins TRBV5-6 to TRBJ1-1; D is uncertain. The ends were cut back, 5 bases at V and 0 bases at J, with 8 bases in the middle. This CDR3 spans 13 amino acids. Germline CDR1 is SGHDT and CDR2 is YYEEEE. Combining the CDR3 with reference TRBV5-6 and TRBJ1-1 gives the whole variable domain DAGVTQSPTHLIKTRGQQVTLRCSPKSGHDTVSWYQQALGQGPQFIFQYYEEEERQRGNFPDRFSGHQFPNYSSELNVNALLLGDSALYLCASSRAMNTEAFFGQGTRLTVV.